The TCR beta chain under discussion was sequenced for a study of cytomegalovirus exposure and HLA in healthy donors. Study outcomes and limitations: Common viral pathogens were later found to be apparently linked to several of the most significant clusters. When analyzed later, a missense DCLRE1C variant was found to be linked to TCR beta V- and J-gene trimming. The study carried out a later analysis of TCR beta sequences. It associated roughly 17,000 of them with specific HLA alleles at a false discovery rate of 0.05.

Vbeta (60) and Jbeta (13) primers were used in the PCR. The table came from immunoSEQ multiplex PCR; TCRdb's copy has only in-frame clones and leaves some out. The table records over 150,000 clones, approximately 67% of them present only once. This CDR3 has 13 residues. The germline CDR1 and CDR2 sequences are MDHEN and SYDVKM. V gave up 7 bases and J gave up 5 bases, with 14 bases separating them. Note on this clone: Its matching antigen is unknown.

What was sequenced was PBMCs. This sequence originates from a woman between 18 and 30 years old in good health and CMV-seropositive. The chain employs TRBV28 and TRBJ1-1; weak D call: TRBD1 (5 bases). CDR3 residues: CASTLSGRTEAFF. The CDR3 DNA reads TGTGCCAGCACCTTATCAGGGCGTACTGAAGCTTTCTTT.